Listed below are T cell receptor beta chains from one sample, sequenced in a study of blood T cell repertoires in COVID-19. The data were produced by immunoSEQ multiplex PCR, yet TCRdb's version contains in-frame clones alone and is incomplete. The sample carries some 300,000 clones, 85% to 90% recorded once. Material: PBMCs or T cells enriched from blood (not recorded which). The receptors originated from a woman aged 45-65 years who had been exposed to COVID-19. CDR3s include the opening cysteine and the closing phenylalanine or tryptophan. D genes are given only for firm matches. Clone size is stated in some rows and not others, as once, few, many or a class when expanded.

d_call,j_call,v_call,clone_size,cdr3_aa,cdr3_nt
TRBD1,TRBJ2-5,TRBV2,-,CASSEKTGGPYETQYF,TGTGCCAGCAGTGAAAAGACAGGGGGCCCCTACGAGACCCAGTACTTC
TRBD1,TRBJ2-7,TRBV13,-,CASSLQGAREQYF,TGTGCCAGCAGCCTCCAGGGGGCGCGCGAGCAGTACTTC
-,TRBJ1-2,TRBV10-3,-,CAISESGGINYGYTF,TGTGCCATCAGTGAGTCGGGGGGGATAAACTATGGCTACACCTTC
-,TRBJ1-4,TRBV7-2,-,CASSSRREPYEKLFF,TGTGCCAGCAGCTCGAGACGGGAACCCTATGAAAAACTGTTTTTT
TRBD1,TRBJ1-2,TRBV28,-,CASRQGTDYGYTF,TGTGCCAGCAGACAAGGGACAGACTATGGCTACACCTTC
TRBD2,TRBJ2-5,TRBV5-1,-,CASSFGGGQETQYF,TGCGCCAGCAGCTTTGGGGGGGGCCAAGAGACCCAGTACTTC
-,TRBJ2-7,TRBV11-3,-,CASSLRTAHEQYF,TGTGCCAGCAGCTTACGGACAGCCCACGAGCAGTACTTC
TRBD1,TRBJ2-5,TRBV19,-,CASSITGGGETQYF,TGTGCCAGTAGTATAACAGGGGGAGGAGAGACCCAGTACTTC
TRBD1,TRBJ1-3,TRBV4-2,-,CASSQDSRWDRAGNTIYF,TGTGCCAGCAGCCAAGATTCGCGTTGGGACAGGGCTGGAAACACCATATATTTT
-,TRBJ1-5,TRBV5-8,-,CASSSDSYSNQPQHF,TGTGCCAGCAGCTCGGACAGCTATAGCAATCAGCCCCAGCATTTT
-,TRBJ1-5,TRBV3-1/TRBV3-2,-,CASSLGELSGGNQPQHF,TGTGCCAGCAGCCTGGGAGAGTTATCGGGGGGCAATCAGCCCCAGCATTTT
-,TRBJ1-4,TRBV5-6,-,CASSSPGRGGEKLFF,TGTGCCAGCAGCTCACCAGGGAGGGGAGGTGAAAAACTGTTTTTT
-,TRBJ1-1,TRBV20-1,few,CSASERQLLNTEAFF,TGCAGTGCTAGTGAGCGACAGCTGTTGAACACTGAAGCTTTCTTT
-,TRBJ2-1,TRBV5-4,-,CASSARILGGTRPEKQFF,TGTGCCAGCAGCGCACGAATCCTGGGCGGGACCAGACCTGAAAAGCAGTTCTTC
TRBD1,TRBJ2-1,TRBV5-6,-,CASSLEDRAGNEQFF,TGTGCCAGCAGCTTGGAGGACAGGGCAGGTAATGAGCAGTTCTTC
TRBD1,TRBJ1-1,TRBV28,-,CASRITGGSNTEAFF,TGTGCCAGCAGAATTACAGGGGGATCGAACACTGAAGCTTTCTTT
TRBD1,TRBJ1-1,TRBV6-5,-,CASTTGRNTEAFF,TGTGCCAGCACGACAGGGAGGAACACTGAAGCTTTCTTT
-,TRBJ2-7,TRBV19,few,CATSWAQNYEQYF,TGTGCCACCTCGTGGGCTCAGAACTACGAGCAGTACTTC
TRBD1,TRBJ2-6,TRBV12-5,-,CASGLIDYLQIDRGNSGANVLTF,TGTGCTAGTGGTTTGATAGACTATCTTCAAATAGACAGGGGAAACTCTGGGGCCAACGTCCTGACTTTC
TRBD1,TRBJ1-6,TRBV7-9,-,CASSAKGGARSPLHF,TGTGCCAGCAGTGCGAAAGGGGGCGCAAGGTCACCCCTCCACTTT
-,TRBJ2-2,TRBV2,-,CASILGRLTNTGELFF,TGTGCCAGCATCCTAGGGAGACTTACGAACACCGGGGAGCTGTTTTTT
-,TRBJ1-2,TRBV6-5,-,CASSTGRGYTF,TGTGCCAGCAGTACCGGGAGGGGCTACACCTTC
-,TRBJ1-1,TRBV5-6,-,CASSPGRVNTEAFF,TGTGCCAGCAGCCCAGGCCGAGTGAACACTGAAGCTTTCTTT
TRBD2,TRBJ2-7,TRBV5-1,-,CASSVATSGNYEQYF,TGCGCCAGCAGCGTCGCAACTAGCGGGAACTACGAGCAGTACTTC
TRBD1,TRBJ1-2,TRBV24-1,-,CATSDFGTEYGYTF,TGTGCCACCAGTGATTTCGGGACAGAATATGGCTACACCTTC
TRBD2,TRBJ2-3,TRBV2,-,CASRKRLAGERTDTQYF,TGTGCCAGCAGGAAACGTTTAGCGGGGGAGCGCACAGATACGCAGTATTTT
TRBD2,TRBJ2-7,TRBV5-1,-,CASSFLAGTSSYEQYF,TGCGCCAGCAGCTTTCTAGCGGGGACGAGCTCCTACGAGCAGTACTTC
TRBD1,TRBJ1-1,TRBV4-1,-,CASSPPTGLNTEAFF,TGCGCCAGCAGCCCTCCGACAGGGTTGAACACTGAAGCTTTCTTT
-,TRBJ1-1,TRBV19,-,CASSSPSGGRTEAFF,TGTGCCAGTAGTTCCCCTTCCGGGGGGCGGACTGAAGCTTTCTTT
TRBD2,TRBJ2-3,TRBV10-3,-,CAISDQPGLGAPTDTQYF,TGTGCCATCAGTGACCAACCCGGACTAGGGGCCCCCACAGATACGCAGTATTTT
-,TRBJ1-1,TRBV28,-,CASSLLDTEAFF,TGTGCCAGCAGTTTATTAGACACTGAAGCTTTCTTT
-,TRBJ2-7,TRBV5-5,-,CASSPRSEDYFYEQYF,TGTGCCAGCAGCCCTCGGTCCGAGGACTACTTCTACGAGCAGTACTTC
-,TRBJ1-5,TRBV19,once,CASSIARQGLSSNQPQHF,TGTGCCAGTAGTATAGCCCGGCAGGGCTTAAGTAGCAATCAGCCCCAGCATTTT
-,TRBJ1-2,TRBV15,-,CATSKGRVYGYTF,TGTGCCACCAGCAAGGGCAGGGTCTATGGCTACACCTTC
-,TRBJ1-5,TRBV19,-,CASSMEGRSNQPQHF,TGTGCCAGTAGTATGGAGGGCAGAAGCAATCAGCCCCAGCATTTT
TRBD1,TRBJ1-1,TRBV5-6,-,CASSSPRQGRTEAFF,TGTGCCAGCAGCAGCCCCCGACAGGGGAGGACTGAAGCTTTCTTT
-,TRBJ1-4,TRBV3-1/TRBV3-2,once,CASSYPGINEKLFF,TGTGCCAGCAGCTACCCAGGGATTAATGAAAAACTGTTTTTT
TRBD1,TRBJ1-2,TRBV7-9,-,CASSSRTGGIGYTF,TGTGCCAGCAGCTCCCGGACAGGGGGCATTGGCTACACCTTC
TRBD1,TRBJ2-7,TRBV10-3,-,CAISESMRGQGFEQYF,TGTGCCATCAGTGAGTCGATGCGGGGACAGGGCTTCGAGCAGTACTTC
-,TRBJ2-3,TRBV2,-,CASINIPTDTQYF,TGTGCCAGCATTAACATCCCCACAGATACGCAGTATTTT
-,TRBJ1-6,TRBV2,-,CASRIDRSNSPLHF,TGTGCCAGCAGAATAGACAGGAGTAATTCACCCCTCCACTTT
-,TRBJ1-1,TRBV4-1,-,CASSQGLQGSTEAFF,TGCGCCAGCAGCCAAGGGTTGCAGGGGAGCACTGAAGCTTTCTTT
TRBD1,TRBJ2-7,TRBV19,-,CASSIASGQFEQYF,TGTGCCAGTAGTATAGCCTCGGGACAGTTCGAGCAGTACTTC
-,TRBJ1-2,TRBV7-8,-,CASSPREGRGGYTF,TGTGCCAGCAGCCCTCGGGAGGGGAGGGGTGGCTACACCTTC
TRBD2,TRBJ2-1,TRBV28,once,CASSPPPWTSGGYNEQFF,TGTGCCAGCAGTCCACCCCCCTGGACTAGCGGGGGGTACAATGAGCAGTTCTTC
TRBD1,TRBJ2-1,TRBV15,-,CATSRYGQGNEQFF,TGTGCCACCAGCAGATATGGACAGGGGAATGAGCAGTTCTTC